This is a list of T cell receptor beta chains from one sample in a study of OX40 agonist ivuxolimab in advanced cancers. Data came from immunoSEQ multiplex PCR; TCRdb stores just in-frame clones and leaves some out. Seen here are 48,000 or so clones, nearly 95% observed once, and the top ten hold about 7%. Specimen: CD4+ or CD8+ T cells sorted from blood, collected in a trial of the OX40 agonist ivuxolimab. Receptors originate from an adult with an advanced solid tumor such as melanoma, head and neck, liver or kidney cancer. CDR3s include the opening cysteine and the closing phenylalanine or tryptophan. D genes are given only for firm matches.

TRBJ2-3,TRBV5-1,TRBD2,TGCGCCAGCAGCTTGACGGCGGGGGACTTAGAAGATACGCAGTATTTT,CASSLTAGDLEDTQYF
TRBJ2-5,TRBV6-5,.,TGTGCCAGCACCGAACGCGGCAGGGATGAGACCCAGTACTTC,CASTERGRDETQYF
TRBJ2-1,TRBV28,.,TGTGCCAGCAGTTTCCGGGGCTACCACAATGAGCAGTTCTTC,CASSFRGYHNEQFF
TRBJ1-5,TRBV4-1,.,TGCGCCAGCAGCAAGACCCCGGGATTAGACAATCAGCCCCAGCATTTT,CASSKTPGLDNQPQHF
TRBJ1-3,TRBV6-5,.,TGTGCCAGCAGTACCGACAGCTCTGGAAACACCATATATTTT,CASSTDSSGNTIYF
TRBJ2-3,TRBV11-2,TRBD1,TGTGCCAGCAGCCACCCGGGACAGGGGTCAGATACGCAGTATTTT,CASSHPGQGSDTQYF
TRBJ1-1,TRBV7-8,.,TGTGCCAGCAGCCAGGCGAGGGTTGGGAACACTGAAGCTTTCTTT,CASSQARVGNTEAFF
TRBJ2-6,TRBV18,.,TGTGCCAGCTCACCAAGACAGGTCTCTGGGGCCAACGTCCTGACTTTC,CASSPRQVSGANVLTF
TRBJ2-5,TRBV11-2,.,TGTGCCAGCAGCGTATGGACAGCTACTTTCTACCAAGAGACCCAGTACTTC,CASSVWTATFYQETQYF
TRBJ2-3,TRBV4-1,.,TGCGCCAGCAGCCAAGGGGACATCACAGATACGCAGTATTTT,CASSQGDITDTQYF
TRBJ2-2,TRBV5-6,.,TGTGCCAGCAGCTTGAAGTACGCGAACACCGGGGAGCTGTTTTTT,CASSLKYANTGELFF